This TCR beta chain was observed in a study of persistence of HIV-infected CD4 T cells (dated by TCRdb to about 2020). The study in broad terms: CMV- and HIV-1 Gag-responding CD4+ T cells were isolated from ART-treated individuals so that antigen-driven clonal expansion of HIV-1-infected cells could be examined. The median time the participants had spent on suppressive ART was 7 to 9 years. Peripheral blood samples of up to about 200 mL were collected at multiple time points, except for two participants, who underwent leukapheresis at a single time point. The clonality of all cells in each sorted population was assessed by TCRbeta sequencing, whereas the clonality of infected cells was assessed by proviral sequencing. The TCR cluster analysis across participants included eight or nine participants for CMV and 6 or 7 participants for Gag.

Interpreted using the paper, the treatment or condition label stands for: suppressive antiretroviral therapy. A pool of overlapping HIV-1 Gag 15-mer peptides was used at 0.9 to 1 ug per peptide per mL for cell stimulation. Nonresponding CD40L-negative CD69-negative CD45RO-high memory CD4+ T cells were sorted as memory populations depleted of antigen-responding cells. Participants were HIV-1-infected adults who started suppressive ART during chronic infection. Plasma HIV-1 RNA had been undetectable (below 50 copies/mL) in participants for at least 4 years. To be included, a participant needed positive CMV serology and a CD4+ T cell count above 400 cells/uL. Before stimulation, PBMCs were isolated using density centrifugation and then depleted of CD8+ T cells. For around 18 hours, CD8-depleted PBMCs were stimulated with anti-CD28/CD49d costimulation, a CD40-blocking antibody, and enfuvirtide, which was added to prevent new infections. Cells were sorted on a Beckman Coulter MoFlo Legacy or XDP sorter, with propidium iodide excluding dead cells. Genomic DNA was extracted with the QIAamp DNA Mini Kit for samples above one million cells, otherwise with the Quick-DNA Microprep Kit.

A word on this clone: Its recognized antigen is unknown. No much larger clone is present one base from it, and per-base qualities are unavailable.

Via the germline V gene, CDR1 is KGHDR and CDR2 SFDVKD. The germline ends are 14 bases apart after V is trimmed by 4 bases and J by 4 bases. Measured from the cysteine to the phenylalanine, the CDR3 is 15 residues long. Solely the CDR3 DNA is kept, with 45 bases framed from the first base. Beyond this particular receptor, the publication reports: Bulk TCR analyses could not be restricted to the rare CMV-responding cells that actually carried HIV-1 proviruses. TCRbeta richness in CMV- and Gag-responding cells was significantly lower than in anti-CD3/anti-CD28-responding cells; CMV-responding cells had higher oligoclonality than CD3/CD28-stimulated and Gag-responding cells. TCR oligoclonality correlated with proviral oligoclonality within the same sorted populations. Enrichment of degenerate expanded CDR3beta sequences was found in antigen-responding cells, suggesting convergent selection of CD4+ responses to CMV and Gag. Few individuals were included in the study, and only a limited range of antigens was tested.

The immunoSEQ hsTCRB assay version 4 in survey mode was used to sequence TCRbeta repertoires from genomic DNA. For TCRbeta sequencing, genomic DNA was diluted to approximately 9.9 ng/uL, and up to 1 ug was used per sample. As for the authors' bioinformatics: TCRbeta data analysis was done in ImmunoSeq Analyzer 3.0, and diversity was calculated on productive nucleotide rearrangements. Lower-bound TCR diversity was estimated with the improved Chao index, and clonality with the Gini coefficient using the Immunarch R package. Different nucleotide rearrangements encoding the same CDR3beta amino acid sequence were treated as distinct clonotypes. Differential abundance analysis found TCRbeta sequences that were significantly enriched in antigen-responding cells compared with anti-CD3/anti-CD28-activated cells. Using predicted peptide-MHC specificity as the basis, GLIPH2 grouped TCRs into clusters, both for each participant individually and for the merged data sets that combined participants. TCRdb mirrors the immuneACCESS table, restricted to in-frame sequences. Some clones are absent from its copies; in checked studies, under half trace to an unresolved V gene, and the reason for the others is unknown. That table is the source of V, J and clone size, and D and trimming were worked out from the DNA. The sample has about 41,000 clones on record, 70% to 80% of them singletons. The ten largest clonotypes hold 14% of the sample.

This receptor was identified in an adult man with HIV who was CMV-seropositive. The chain couples TRBV24-1 to TRBJ2-3; matching of 6 bases hints at TRBD2 as the D gene. The sample in question was CD4+ T cells sorted from PBMCs after approximately 18-hour stimulation, obtained from a patient who received antiretroviral therapy. The cell subset or site label for this specimen denotes: CD40L-CD69- CD45RO-high memory CD4 T cells not responding to Gag peptides. The nucleotides are TGTGCCACCAGTGACGGAGGGCCGGGGGCAGATACGCAGTATTTT. It codes for CATSDGGPGADTQYF.